This T cell receptor (beta chain) was documented in a study of beta chain features in type 1 diabetes. Study conclusions and caveats: Healthy donors had naive, central memory and Treg TCRB repertoires that appeared less similar than those seen among patients. Moderate but significant shortening of TCRB CDR3s was recorded in all four CD4+ subsets from Type 1 diabetes patients. More deletions and fewer insertions at VDJ junctions were found in patients with type 1 diabetes.

Per the germline V gene, CDR1 is SGHRS and CDR2 is YFSETQ. This CDR3 comprises 12 residues. Trimming cost V 5 bases and J 15 bases; bases outside gene matches: 7. Expressed TCRB transcripts were sequenced because the entire RNA isolate underwent reverse transcription. Naive, central memory and regulatory T cell samples averaged roughly 3.4 million immunoSEQ reads each. The data were produced by immunoSEQ multiplex PCR, yet TCRdb's version contains in-frame clones alone and is incomplete. This sample carries about 350,000 clones, about 20% of them seen once, and the ten largest clones take 0.044%. The table lists this clone with a few counts. Antigen unknown.

Input material: naive CD4+ T cells from blood. The chain combines TRBV5-1 with TRBJ2-4; 11 nucleotides match TRBD1. This TCR derives from a woman between 18 and 29 years old in good health. The CDR3 region has the DNA TGCGCCAGCAGACCGGGACAGGGGGAATGGTACTTC. Translated, it gives CASRPGQGEWYF.